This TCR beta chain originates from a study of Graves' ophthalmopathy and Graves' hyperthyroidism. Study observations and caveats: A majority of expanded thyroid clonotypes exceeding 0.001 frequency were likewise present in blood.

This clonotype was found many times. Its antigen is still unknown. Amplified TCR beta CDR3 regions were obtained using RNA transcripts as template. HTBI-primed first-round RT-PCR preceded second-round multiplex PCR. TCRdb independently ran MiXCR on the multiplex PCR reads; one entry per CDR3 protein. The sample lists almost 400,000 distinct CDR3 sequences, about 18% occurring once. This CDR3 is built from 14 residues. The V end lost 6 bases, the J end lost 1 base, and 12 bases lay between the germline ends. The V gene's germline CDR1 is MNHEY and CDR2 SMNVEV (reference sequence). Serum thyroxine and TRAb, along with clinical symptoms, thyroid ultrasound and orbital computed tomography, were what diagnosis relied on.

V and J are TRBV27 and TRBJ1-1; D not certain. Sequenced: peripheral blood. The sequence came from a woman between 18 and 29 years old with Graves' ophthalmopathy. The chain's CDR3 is CASRDRPTNTEAFF. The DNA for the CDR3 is TGTGCCAGCAGGGATCGCCCGACGAACACTGAAGCTTTCTTT.